Given below is one T cell receptor beta chain in context. Its target is not known. Sequencing of each sample assayed roughly 10^5 TCR templates. This table comes from immunoSEQ multiplex PCR, and its TCRdb copy is limited to in-frame clones, with some not included. The sample records roughly 120,000 clones, about 94% being singletons. This entry belongs to a study of siplizumab effects on memory and regulatory T cells. Study-wide results and caveats: Solely a minor proportion of alloreactive clones could be assigned to unstimulated subsets.

The V end lost 8 bases, the J end lost 4 bases, and 11 bases lay between the germline ends. This CDR3 comprises 13 residues. Germline CDR1 reads SGHAT; CDR2 reads FQNNGV. The chain combines TRBV11-2 with TRBJ1-4; D might be TRBD1 (6 bases). The TCR comes from a human donor in good health. Sequenced input: non-Treg CD4+ T cells sorted from blood. The CDR3, as DNA: TGTGCCAGCGGACGGACAGATAATGAAAAACTGTTTTTT. The encoded protein is CASGRTDNEKLFF.